The 3 T cell receptor beta chains in this list originate from one sample, sequenced in a study of T cell repertoires in cytomegalovirus infection. TCRdb re-called the reads through MiXCR, storing one row per CDR3 protein. The sample includes 400,000 or so distinct CDR3 sequences, around 32% of them seen just once. The sequencing sample was made of PBMCs. The source of these receptors is a human donor in good health (CMV status not recorded). Some clones in this sample may be carry-over from other donors' samples.

This clonotype was counted between two and nine times. The chain uses TRBV6-2 or TRBV6-3 and TRBJ2-1, with D unresolved. V shed 6 bases and J shed 1 base, with 10 bases lying between them. The CDR3 has 14 amino acids. Germline V lookup: CDR1 MNHEY, CDR2 SVGEGT. This chain's CDR3 is CASSSRSSYNEQFF. In nucleotides, the CDR3 is TGTGCCAGCAGCAGTAGGTCGTCCTACAATGAGCAGTTCTTC.

The chain uses TRBV20-1 and TRBJ2-5; 8 nucleotides line up with TRBD2. Trimming took 6 bases from V and 1 from J; bases not matched to a gene: 10. The CDR3 is 15 residues long. Germline V gives CDR1 DFQATT, CDR2 SNEGSKA (reference sequence). CDR3 amino acids: CSAPTAGGIQETQYF. The CDR3 DNA is TGCAGTGCCCCAACGGCGGGGGGAATCCAAGAGACCCAGTACTTC.

The chain couples TRBV10-3 to TRBJ2-1; a weak D match, TRBD1 (6 bases). V dropped 3 bases and J dropped 3 bases, with 18 bases sitting between them. CDR1 and CDR2 from the germline V gene are ENHRY and SYGVKD. CDR3 length equals 17 residues. CDR3 sequence (DNA): TGTGCCATCAGTGATAGCGCGATGGGGGCCCTCTACAATGAGCAGTTCTTC. Amino acids: CAISDSAMGALYNEQFF.